This passage covers 14 T cell receptor beta chains from one sample sequenced in a study of long-term antiretroviral therapy in people with HIV. Survey level was the resolution at which the v3.0 immunoSEQ assay ran. Sequencing used immunoSEQ multiplex PCR; TCRdb keeps in-frame clones, though not all of them. Here the sample spans about 35,000 clones, approximately 80% being singletons. Sample: unsorted PBMCs, taken 2 years after starting antiretroviral therapy. Receptors originate from a woman in her forties or fifties with HIV.

The V call is TRBV21-1, the J call TRBJ2-7. TRBV21-1 is a pseudogene locus. The CDR3 is 14 residues long. CDR3 loop: CASRIRDLNYEQYF. Here the CDR3 DNA reads TGTGCCAGCAGAATCCGGGACCTCAACTACGAGCAGTACTTC.

This clone was found once. The genes are TRBV2 and TRBJ2-6; D not certain. The CDR3 contains 15 residues. CDR1 SNHLY and CDR2 FYNNEI come from the germline V gene. With 10 bases removed from V and 0 bases from J, the gap between germline ends came to 13 bases. DNA of the CDR3: TGTGCCAATGGAATGGAGAGCTCTGGGGCCAACGTCCTGACTTTC. This sequence encodes CANGMESSGANVLTF.

This chain uses TRBV5-4 with TRBJ2-1; 7 bases agree with TRBD2. CDR3 length: 14 residues. Germline V gene lookup returns CDR1 SGHNT and CDR2 YYREEE (reference sequence). Trimming removed 4 bases from V and 1 base from J; junction bases left unmatched: 2. CDR3 DNA sequence: TGTGCCAGCAGCACGCGGGGGTCCTACAATGAGCAGTTCTTC. Amino acid sequence: CASSTRGSYNEQFF. Filled out from reference TRBV5-4 and TRBJ2-1, the complete variable domain reads ETGVTQSPTHLIKTRGQQVTLRCSSQSGHNTVSWYQQALGQGPQFIFQYYREEENGRGNFPPRFSGLQFPNYSSELNVNALELDDSALYLCASSTRGSYNEQFFGPGTRLTVL.

The chain employs TRBV4-1 and TRBJ2-1; possibly TRBD1 or TRBD2 for D (5 bases each). This CDR3 is 17 amino acids long. The ends were cut back, 4 bases at V and 9 bases at J, with 25 bases in the middle. Looked up from germline, CDR1 is MGHRA and CDR2 is YSYEKL. DNA for the CDR3: TGCGCCAGCAGCCCCCAAATCGTGGGACGGTCTAGGGGTGAGCAGTTCTTC. Translated, it gives CASSPQIVGRSRGEQFF.

The chain uses TRBV19 and TRBJ2-4; maybe TRBD2 (5 bases). Germline V CDR1 and CDR2: LNHDA, SQIVND (reference sequence). The germline V and J ends were trimmed by 5 bases and 0 bases, with 8 bases remaining between them. The CDR3 consists of 14 residues. The CDR3 DNA is TGTGCCAGTAGTCTAGCAATAGCCAAAAACATTCAGTACTTC. This gives the protein CASSLAIAKNIQYF.

The rearrangement links TRBV23-1 to TRBJ2-5, with 8 bases fitting TRBD1. TRBV23-1 is filed as an ORF, its function uncertain. This CDR3 has 12 amino acids. The junction had 2 bases not matched to a gene; V was cut back by 8 bases and J by 3 bases. The CDR3 loop reads CASQDREETQYF. In DNA, the CDR3 is TGCGCCAGCCAGGACAGGGAAGAGACCCAGTACTTC.

The chain joins TRBV28 to TRBJ2-3, with D uncertain. CDR1 and CDR2 from the germline V gene are MDHEN and SYDVKM. The CDR3 covers 15 residues. V lost 3 bases and J lost 0, with 10 bases in between. The DNA for the CDR3 is TGTGCCAGCAGTTTTGCAGGCCTTAGCACAGATACGCAGTATTTT. It codes for CASSFAGLSTDTQYF.

This chain connects TRBV12-5 to TRBJ2-7; tentatively, D is TRBD2 (5 bases). Per the germline V gene, CDR1 is LGHNT and CDR2 is FRNRAP. Trimming stripped 5 bases from V and 6 bases from J, with 17 bases between. This CDR3 is 14 amino acids long. CDR3 loop: CASGLPLGVSEQYV. In nucleotides, the CDR3 is TGTGCTAGTGGTCTCCCCCTCGGGGTCAGCGAGCAGTACGTC.

The chain uses TRBV7-9 and TRBJ2-3; tentatively, D is TRBD1 (6 bases). Trimming shortened V by 6 bases and J by 0 bases, and 19 bases separated the two germline ends. The CDR3 is made up of 17 amino acids. Germline V gene lookup returns CDR1 SEHNR and CDR2 FQNEAQ (reference sequence). CDR3 DNA: TGTGCCAGCAGTCCGAGAGGGGGTCGACATAGCACAGATACGCAGTATTTT. It codes for CASSPRGGRHSTDTQYF.

This chain links TRBV11-3 with TRBJ1-1, with D possibly being TRBD1 (6 bases). Deletions cut 6 bases from V and 10 bases from J, with 15 bases between. This CDR3 is 12 amino acids long. From germline, CDR1 is SGHNT and CDR2 YENEEA. The CDR3 sequence is CASSLRGGSAFF. The CDR3, as DNA: TGTGCCAGCAGTTTAAGAGGGGGATCAGCTTTCTTT.

This chain links TRBV5-4 with TRBJ1-1; D is undetermined. V gave up 5 bases and J gave up 4 bases, with 9 bases separating them. CDR1 is SGHNT and CDR2 is YYREEE in the germline V gene (reference sequence). The CDR3 consists of 12 residues. CDR3: CASRLGSTEAFF. In nucleotides, the CDR3 is TGTGCCAGCAGGCTGGGTAGCACTGAAGCTTTCTTT.

This clone was observed a handful of times. The chain employs TRBV12-5 and TRBJ2-7, with 12 nucleotides matching TRBD2. The V and J ends lost 1 base and 6 bases, in that order; junction bases with no gene match: 1. This CDR3 is 14 amino acids long. From germline, CDR1 is LGHNT and CDR2 FRNRAP. CDR3 in amino acids: CASGLGLAGVEQYV. In DNA, the CDR3 is TGTGCTAGTGGTTTGGGACTAGCGGGGGTCGAGCAGTACGTC.

This clone has a handful of counts. This chain joins TRBV9 and TRBJ2-7; D gene unclear. CDR3 length: 10 residues. Trimming removed 5 bases from V and 3 bases from J, with 3 bases in between. The germline gives CDR1 SGDLS, CDR2 YYNGEE. For the CDR3, the DNA is TGTGCCAGCAGTCACTACGAGCAGTACTTC. Translation: CASSHYEQYF.

This sequence joins TRBV7-9 and TRBJ1-2; tentative D call: TRBD1 (5 bases). The CDR3 length is 13 residues. Germline-derived CDR1 and CDR2 are SEHNR and FQNEAQ (reference sequence). With 6 bases removed from V and 8 bases from J, the gap between germline ends came to 16 bases. The CDR3 protein is CASSRGRGEGYTF. Written as DNA, the CDR3 is TGTGCCAGCAGTCGCGGACGGGGCGAAGGCTACACCTTC.